These T cell receptor beta chains were read from a single sample in a study of PD-L1 blockade in urothelial cancer. Profiling relied on immunoSEQ multiplex PCR, and the TCRdb table lists in-frame clones only, not all of them. This sample yields tens of thousands of clones, of which around 82% are seen a single time; roughly 1.5% belongs to the top ten. The starting material was PBMCs, obtained around atezolizumab (anti-PD-L1) treatment. Every receptor here comes from a man in his 70s with urothelial cancer. Each CDR3 is given with its conserved first and last residue. The D gene is left open where the match is weak. The size of a clone is reported for some rows only, either as once, few or many, or as a class for expanded clones.

len	d_gene	j_gene	abundance	v_gene	CDR3nt	CDR3aa
16	-	TRBJ2-3	once	TRBV4-1	TGCGCCAGCAGCCAAGATCTACCCCCGAGCACAGATACGCAGTATTTT	CASSQDLPPSTDTQYF
18	-	TRBJ2-6	once	TRBV6-1	TGTGCCAGCAGTGATCGGACTGCCAGAATCTCTGGGGCCAACGTCCTGACTTTC	CASSDRTARISGANVLTF
16	TRBD2	TRBJ2-1	few	TRBV27	TGTGCCAGCAGCCCCGGTCGACTAGCGGGTACCAATGAGCAGTTCTTC	CASSPGRLAGTNEQFF
16	TRBD2	TRBJ2-2	-	TRBV19	TGTGCCAGTAGTTCCCAAAGGCGGGGGGTGGCCGGGGAGCTGTTTTTT	CASSSQRRGVAGELFF
15	-	TRBJ1-4	few	TRBV4-3	TGCGCCAGCAGTACCGACGGGGAAACTAATGAAAAACTGTTTTTT	CASSTDGETNEKLFF
13	-	TRBJ2-7	few	TRBV6-6	TGTGCCAGCAGTTTTTCTATTTCCTACGAGCAGTACTTC	CASSFSISYEQYF
15	-	TRBJ2-6	-	TRBV5-4	TGTGCCAGCAGCGGGGGGGCTCGCGGGGCCAACGTCCTGACTTTC	CASSGGARGANVLTF
16	TRBD1	TRBJ1-4	few	TRBV9	TGTGCCAGCAGCGAGGGGGACAGGGGATGGAGTGAAAAACTGTTTTTT	CASSEGDRGWSEKLFF
17	TRBD2	TRBJ2-1	once	TRBV10-3	TGTGCCATCAGTGAGATAGCTAGCGGGAGGGCCGTACCTGAGCAGTTCTTC	CAISEIASGRAVPEQFF
14	TRBD2	TRBJ2-7	-	TRBV7-8	TGTGCCAGCAGCTTATACGAGGGAGGGCACGAGCAGTACTTC	CASSLYEGGHEQYF
16	TRBD2	TRBJ2-3	-	TRBV5-1	TGCGCCAGCAGCTTGGCGGGGGAGGGCCGGACAGATACGCAGTATTTT	CASSLAGEGRTDTQYF
15	TRBD1	TRBJ2-5	once	TRBV7-9	TGTGCCAGCAGCTGGGACAGGGGCCCCCAAGAGACCCAGTACTTC	CASSWDRGPQETQYF
16	TRBD2	TRBJ2-1	-	TRBV7-9	TGTGCCAGCAGCTTAGGACTAGCTATATACTACAATGAGCAGTTCTTC	CASSLGLAIYYNEQFF
20	TRBD1	TRBJ2-7	-	TRBV18	TGTGCCAGCTCACACGACAGGGGAGATCTCTATACGGTCTGGGGGTACGAGCAGTACTTC	CASSHDRGDLYTVWGYEQYF
14	-	TRBJ2-7	few	TRBV28	TGTGCCAGCAGCCCGACAGAGTTGACGATCGAGCAGTACTTC	CASSPTELTIEQYF
16	-	TRBJ2-7	-	TRBV27	TGTGCCAGCAGTTTGAGGGGGGGCGGAGGAGTGAGGGAGCAGTACTTC	CASSLRGGGGVREQYF
15	-	TRBJ1-2	-	TRBV4-1	TGCGCCAGCAGCCAAGATCGCGGCCCTAACTATGGCTACACCTTC	CASSQDRGPNYGYTF
16	TRBD1	TRBJ1-1	few	TRBV27	TGTGCCAGCAACCGAGGGGACAGGGCCATGAACACTGAAGCTTTCTTT	CASNRGDRAMNTEAFF
15	-	TRBJ2-3	-	TRBV30	TGTGCCTGGAGTCCTAAAGCGGGCAGCACAGATACGCAGTATTTT	CAWSPKAGSTDTQYF
18	TRBD1	TRBJ1-1	-	TRBV6-4	TGTGCCAGCAGTGACTCAGGGGGCCGGGGACCTGAGAACACTGAAGCTTTCTTT	CASSDSGGRGPENTEAFF
15	TRBD1	TRBJ2-7	-	TRBV6-1	TGTGCCAGCAGTGCGCCCGGGACAGGGTTCCGCGAGCAGTACTTC	CASSAPGTGFREQYF
15	-	TRBJ2-5	-	TRBV4-1	TGCGCCAGCATCGCCAACCCTGGACCAGGGGAGACCCAGTACTTC	CASIANPGPGETQYF
18	TRBD2	TRBJ2-3	-	TRBV11-1	TGTGCCAGCAGCTCCCCGGGACTAGCGGGAGTTAGGGCAGATACGCAGTATTTT	CASSSPGLAGVRADTQYF
11	-	TRBJ2-5	-	TRBV20-1	TGCAGTGCTGAGCACCAAGAGACCCAGTACTTC	CSAEHQETQYF
18	-	TRBJ2-6	-	TRBV27	TGTGCCAGCAGTAAGGGACACCTCCCGAGCTCTGGGGCCAACGTCCTGACTTTC	CASSKGHLPSSGANVLTF
14	TRBD2	TRBJ2-2	-	TRBV6-5	TGTGCCTCCAGGATAGGGCGGGGGACCGGGGAGCTGTTTTTT	CASRIGRGTGELFF
16	-	TRBJ1-5	-	TRBV18	TGTGCCAGCTCACCAGAGGGGGTATCCGGCAATCAGCCCCAGCATTTT	CASSPEGVSGNQPQHF
16	-	TRBJ2-5	-	TRBV11-2	TGTGCCAGCAGCTTAGATCTGACAGGACCCCAAGAGACCCAGTACTTC	CASSLDLTGPQETQYF
15	-	TRBJ1-1	-	TRBV27	TGTGCCAGCAGAGCCACCGGGGGGCGCGTCACTGAAGCTTTCTTT	CASRATGGRVTEAFF